A selection of T cell receptor beta chains follows, all from one sample in a study of cytomegalovirus exposure and HLA in healthy donors. Sequencing was performed with immunoSEQ multiplex PCR; in TCRdb, only in-frame clones are kept and a portion is missing. Seen here are about 130,000 clones, 85% to 90% observed once, and the top ten hold 1.1%. Input material: PBMCs. The origin of the receptors is a woman between 18 and 29 years old in good health and CMV-seronegative. CDR3s include the opening cysteine and the closing phenylalanine or tryptophan. The order of the fields is V gene, clone size, D gene, J gene, CDR3 protein, CDR3 DNA. The D gene is left open where the match is weak. Clone sizes are given selectively: once, few, many, or a class where the clone is expanded.

>TRBV30|.|TRBD2|TRBJ2-3
CAWTVTRTSGRATDTQYF
TGTGCCTGGACGGTAACGAGGACTAGCGGGAGGGCGACAGATACGCAGTATTTT
>TRBV19|.|.|TRBJ1-2
CASSIDLSNGYTF
TGTGCCAGTAGTATTGATCTCAGTAATGGCTACACCTTC
>TRBV7-8|.|TRBD2|TRBJ2-1
CASSLGEGDPHNEQFF
TGTGCCAGCAGCTTAGGGGAGGGAGACCCACACAATGAGCAGTTCTTC
>TRBV28|.|TRBD2|TRBJ2-7
CASSLGDYPYEQYF
TGTGCCAGCAGTTTGGGGGACTACCCATACGAGCAGTACTTC
>TRBV5-6|.|.|TRBJ1-6
CASSFGRVDSPLHF
TGTGCCAGCAGCTTCGGCAGGGTAGATTCACCCCTCCACTTT
>TRBV27|.|TRBD1|TRBJ1-4
CATQGGLNEKLFF
TGTGCCACTCAGGGGGGCCTTAATGAAAAACTGTTTTTT
>TRBV19|.|TRBD1|TRBJ1-4
CASSVDRWDEKLFF
TGTGCCAGTAGTGTGGACAGGTGGGATGAAAAACTGTTTTTT
>TRBV6-6|.|TRBD2|TRBJ2-2
CASSAGEVTGELFF
TGTGCCAGCAGTGCGGGGGAAGTCACCGGGGAGCTGTTTTTT
>TRBV28|.|.|TRBJ1-2
CASSYGQNYGYTF
TGTGCCAGCAGTTATGGACAGAACTATGGCTACACCTTC
>TRBV27|.|.|TRBJ2-2
CASSFDIFPGELFF
TGTGCCAGCAGTTTTGACATCTTCCCCGGGGAGCTGTTTTTT
>TRBV18|.|TRBD1|TRBJ2-2
CASSPFGQVNTGELFF
TGTGCCAGCTCACCGTTTGGACAGGTTAACACCGGGGAGCTGTTTTTT
>TRBV7-2|.|TRBD1|TRBJ2-7
CASSLAGTGGYEQYF
TGTGCCAGCAGCTTAGCCGGGACAGGGGGCTACGAGCAGTACTTC
>TRBV28|.|TRBD1|TRBJ1-1
CASSLMGQRNTEAFF
TGTGCCAGCAGTTTAATGGGACAGAGGAACACTGAAGCTTTCTTT
>TRBV15|.|.|TRBJ1-1
CATSRVGATEAFF
TGTGCCACCAGCAGGGTGGGGGCAACTGAAGCTTTCTTT
>TRBV28|.|.|TRBJ2-7
CASKVGEVTYEQYF
TGTGCCAGCAAAGTTGGAGAAGTGACCTACGAGCAGTACTTC
>TRBV7-9|.|TRBD1|TRBJ1-2
CASNNHRDRGQGNYGYTF
TGTGCCAGCAACAATCACCGGGACAGGGGGCAGGGGAACTATGGCTACACCTTC
>TRBV7-6|.|TRBD1|TRBJ1-4
CASSALSQGEGEKLFF
TGTGCCAGCAGCGCCCTCTCCCAGGGGGAAGGTGAAAAACTGTTTTTT
>TRBV6-5|.|.|TRBJ2-6
CASSYTNSGANVLTF
TGTGCCAGCAGTTATACTAATTCTGGGGCCAACGTCCTGACTTTC
>TRBV28|.|.|TRBJ1-2
CASRGASVYGYTF
TGTGCCAGCAGAGGGGCATCGGTCTATGGCTACACCTTC
>TRBV10-1|.|.|TRBJ1-1
CASSPQGNTEAFF
TGCGCCAGCAGTCCACAGGGAAACACTGAAGCTTTCTTT
>TRBV9|.|.|TRBJ1-2
CASSVDGGARSYGYTF
TGTGCCAGCAGCGTAGATGGGGGGGCAAGGAGCTATGGCTACACCTTC
>TRBV6-4|.|TRBD2|TRBJ2-1
CASSAGGNEQFF
TGTGCCAGCAGTGCGGGGGGCAATGAGCAGTTCTTC
>TRBV7-2|.|.|TRBJ1-2
CASSPTANYGYTF
TGTGCCAGCAGCCCGACAGCTAACTATGGCTACACCTTC
>TRBV11-3|once|TRBD2|TRBJ2-7
CASSYPQAGRYF
TGTGCCAGCAGCTACCCACAAGCGGGGCGGTACTTC
>TRBV6-5|.|.|TRBJ2-7
CASSYGRAYEQYF
TGTGCCAGCAGTTACGGCAGGGCCTACGAGCAGTACTTC
>TRBV4-3|.|TRBD2|TRBJ2-1
CASSQAALAGGKNEQFF
TGCGCCAGCAGCCAAGCCGCGCTAGCGGGAGGGAAAAATGAGCAGTTCTTC
>TRBV11-3|.|TRBD1|TRBJ2-3
CASSFGQADTQYF
TGTGCCAGCAGCTTCGGACAGGCGGATACGCAGTATTTT
>TRBV5-1|once|TRBD1|TRBJ2-3
CASRQGQGGTDTQYF
TGCGCCAGCAGACAAGGACAGGGCGGCACAGATACGCAGTATTTT
>TRBV7-8|.|.|TRBJ1-5
CASSFGTGGRNQPQHF
TGTGCCAGCAGCTTCGGTACTGGGGGCCGCAATCAGCCCCAGCATTTT
>TRBV28|.|.|TRBJ2-1
CASSWARPYNEQFF
TGTGCCAGCAGTTGGGCAAGACCCTACAATGAGCAGTTCTTC
>TRBV6-5|once|.|TRBJ2-1
CASSSDRSLYNEQFF
TGTGCCAGCAGTTCCGACAGGTCCCTCTACAATGAGCAGTTCTTC
>TRBV7-9|.|.|TRBJ2-1
CASSLKFGAGDEQFF
TGTGCCAGCAGCTTAAAATTTGGGGCTGGTGATGAGCAGTTCTTC
>TRBV18|once|TRBD1|TRBJ1-5
CASSRNRDSQTRNQPQHF
TGTGCCAGCTCACGTAATCGGGACAGTCAGACTCGCAATCAGCCCCAGCATTTT
>TRBV2|.|TRBD1|TRBJ1-3
CASSATTGARNTIYF
TGTGCCAGCAGTGCTACGACAGGGGCACGAAACACCATATATTTT
>TRBV2|.|.|TRBJ1-1
CASSEWQMNTEAFF
TGTGCCAGCAGTGAATGGCAGATGAACACTGAAGCTTTCTTT
>TRBV7-9|once|TRBD1|TRBJ2-7
CASSLPGQGTREQYF
TGTGCCAGCAGCTTACCGGGACAGGGAACCCGCGAGCAGTACTTC
>TRBV28|.|TRBD1|TRBJ1-1
CASRNTGGVNTEAFF
TGTGCCAGCAGGAATACAGGGGGCGTGAACACTGAAGCTTTCTTT
>TRBV19|.|.|TRBJ1-1
CASQTTGMDTEAFF
TGTGCCAGCCAAACCACAGGGATGGACACTGAAGCTTTCTTT
>TRBV2|.|.|TRBJ2-3
CASSGSMYTDTQYF
TGTGCCAGCAGCGGGAGCATGTACACAGATACGCAGTATTTT
>TRBV2|.|.|TRBJ2-3
CASSEGESTDTQYF
TGTGCCAGCAGTGAAGGCGAGAGCACAGATACGCAGTATTTT
>TRBV27|.|.|TRBJ1-1
CASRPVAGSTEAFF
TGTGCCAGCCGTCCAGTTGCCGGGAGCACTGAAGCTTTCTTT
>TRBV4-3|.|TRBD1|TRBJ1-2
CASSRRQGAFVGYTF
TGCGCCAGCAGCCGGAGACAGGGGGCTTTCGTTGGCTACACCTTC
>TRBV30|.|.|TRBJ2-1
CAWRRETGSGNEQFF
TGTGCCTGGAGACGGGAGACCGGGAGTGGAAATGAGCAGTTCTTC
>TRBV27|.|TRBD1|TRBJ2-5
CASSARTGSSETQYF
TGTGCCAGCAGTGCACGGACAGGGTCTTCGGAGACCCAGTACTTC
>TRBV27|.|TRBD2|TRBJ2-3
CASSSTSGGQTSTDTQYF
TGTGCCAGCAGTTCGACTAGCGGGGGGCAAACTAGCACAGATACGCAGTATTTT
>TRBV18|once|TRBD2|TRBJ2-1
CASSPRTSGRYEQFF
TGTGCCAGCTCACCAAGGACTAGCGGGCGGTATGAGCAGTTCTTC
>TRBV20-1|few|TRBD1|TRBJ1-1
CSADRDREAFF
TGCAGTGCTGACCGGGACAGGGAAGCTTTCTTT
>TRBV6-1|.|TRBD1|TRBJ1-5
CASSDGPGGGQPQHF
TGTGCCAGCAGTGACGGTCCAGGGGGCGGTCAGCCCCAGCATTTT
>TRBV19|.|.|TRBJ1-2
CASSISVSNYGYTF
TGTGCCAGTAGTATATCCGTTTCTAACTATGGCTACACCTTC
>TRBV2|.|TRBD2|TRBJ2-3
CARGTSGTDTQYF
TGTGCCAGGGGGACTAGCGGCACAGATACGCAGTATTTT
>TRBV2|.|.|TRBJ1-2
CASMKADYYGYTF
TGTGCCAGCATGAAGGCGGACTACTATGGCTACACCTTC
>TRBV5-1|.|TRBD1|TRBJ1-4
CASSEDRQLTNEKLFF
TGCGCCAGCAGCGAGGACAGGCAACTTACTAATGAAAAACTGTTTTTT